Shown below are 10 T cell receptor beta chains from a single sample sequenced in a study of T cells in tumors after PD-1 blockade. TCRdb's table, derived via immunoSEQ multiplex PCR, lists solely in-frame clones and lacks some. The table has over a thousand clones, approximately 70% seen once. Sequenced material: tumor tissue, taken before anti-PD-1 treatment. Source of these receptors: a human donor with basal cell carcinoma.

The rearrangement uses TRBV28 and TRBJ2-1; TRBD1 matches 9 bases. Per the germline V gene, CDR1 is MDHEN and CDR2 is SYDVKM. J lost 8 bases, V lost 7 bases, and 18 bases had no gene match. There are 17 residues in the CDR3. The CDR3, as DNA: TGTGCCAGCATCGACGACAGGGGGAAAGGTTCGAGAGATGAGCAGTTCTTC. Translation: CASIDDRGKGSRDEQFF.

This chain connects TRBV27 to TRBJ1-5; the match to TRBD1 covers 7 bases. The germline V gene encodes CDR1 MNHEY and CDR2 SMNVEV (reference sequence). This CDR3 is 15 amino acids long. V lost 6 bases and J lost 0; bases outside the gene matches: 5. The CDR3 DNA reads TGTGCCAGCAGATCCGGGACAGTTAGCAATCAGCCCCAGCATTTT. Protein: CASRSGTVSNQPQHF.

The rearrangement links TRBV6-5 to TRBJ2-7; TRBD1 matches at 10 bases. CDR1 MNHEY and CDR2 SVGAGI come from the germline V gene. Losses at the gene ends were 1 base for V and 3 bases for J; bases not matched to a gene: 3. The CDR3 runs 15 residues. The CDR3 nucleotides are TGTGCCAGCAGTTACTTGGGGGACAGGGGCTACGAGCAGTACTTC. This gives the protein CASSYLGDRGYEQYF.

This clone was seen a handful of times. The V gene is TRBV10-3, the J gene TRBJ2-7; D gene ambiguous. The CDR3 covers 14 residues. Germline CDR1 ENHRY, CDR2 SYGVKD. Trimming took 4 bases from V and 0 from J, leaving 10 bases between them. The CDR3 is CAISVDSSSYEQYF. The CDR3 DNA reads TGTGCCATCAGTGTTGACTCGAGCTCCTACGAGCAGTACTTC.

The chain links TRBV4-1 to TRBJ2-6, with D perhaps TRBD2 (6 bases). Trimming shortened V by 0 bases and J by 2 bases, and 8 bases separated the two germline ends. Germline V gene lookup returns CDR1 MGHRA and CDR2 YSYEKL. This CDR3 has 16 amino acids. CDR3 amino acids: CASSQDGGTGANVLTF. The CDR3 nucleotides read TGCGCCAGCAGCCAAGATGGAGGGACTGGGGCCAACGTCCTGACTTTC.

CDR3 nucleotide sequence: TGTGCCAGCAGTTCGGGATCAACTAATGAAAAACTGTTTTTT. Residues: CASSSGSTNEKLFF. The gene calls are TRBV28 and TRBJ1-4; D call uncertain. In germline, CDR1 is MDHEN, CDR2 SYDVKM. This CDR3 contains 14 residues. V lost 4 bases to trimming and J lost 0 bases, with 6 bases between them.

The chain recombines TRBV19 with TRBJ2-7; unclear D gene. This CDR3 spans 15 amino acids. Per germline, CDR1 LNHDA and CDR2 SQIVND (reference sequence). Deletions cut 4 bases from V and 0 bases from J, with 13 bases between. DNA for the CDR3: TGTGCCAGTAGTACCCACCAGGTCAGCTCCTACGAGCAGTACTTC. Translation gives CASSTHQVSSYEQYF.

The J gene is TRBJ2-1, the V gene TRBV10-3, with 7 positions matching TRBD1. Germline lookup yields CDR1 ENHRY and CDR2 SYGVKD. V lost 6 bases to trimming and J lost 8 bases; unmatched junction nucleotides: 7. This CDR3 comprises 13 residues. The CDR3 loop is CAIRDRQGHEQFF. CDR3 coding DNA: TGTGCCATCAGGGACCGACAGGGCCATGAGCAGTTCTTC.

This chain connects TRBV5-1 to TRBJ1-4; a possible D gene is TRBD1 (5 bases). V dropped 4 bases and J dropped 0 bases, with 13 bases sitting between them. Germline V gives CDR1 SGHRS, CDR2 YFSETQ. This CDR3 is built from 16 residues. The CDR3 protein is CASSRRGDTTNEKLFF. The CDR3 DNA is TGCGCCAGCAGCCGAAGGGGCGATACAACTAATGAAAAACTGTTTTTT.

This chain uses TRBV28 with TRBJ2-1, with 14 bases fitting TRBD2. Unmatched junction bases numbered 6, after V lost 2 bases and J lost 12 bases. The CDR3 is made up of 15 amino acids. Germline CDR1 is MDHEN and CDR2 is SYDVKM. The CDR3 region is CASSLPTSGRARQFF. The CDR3 bases are TGTGCCAGCAGTTTACCGACTAGCGGGAGGGCCCGGCAGTTCTTC.